Listed below are T cell receptor beta chains from one sample, sequenced in a study of T cells after yellow fever vaccination. TCRdb re-analysed the 5' RACE reads in MiXCR, keeping a single row per CDR3 protein. Of about 400,000 distinct CDR3 sequences listed, 6.2% are singletons. This specimen was PBMCs, taken 5 days after the yellow fever booster vaccination. Source of these receptors: a man aged 25-45 years who received the YFV17D yellow fever vaccine. Each CDR3 is given with its conserved first and last residue. Clone size is given for some rows only: seen once, a few or many times, or a class if the clone is expanded.

v_gene	abundance	j_gene	CDR3aa
TRBV12-3/TRBV12-4	few	TRBJ2-3	CASSFGLNSDTQYF
TRBV5-1	NA	TRBJ2-7	CASSLTGTGVLSDEQYF
TRBV15	many	TRBJ2-3	CATSADGLTTSAQYF
TRBV24-1	few	TRBJ2-1	CATSDHPTPSGIHNEQFF
TRBV7-9	many	TRBJ2-3	CASSLELDTQYF
TRBV5-5	many	TRBJ1-1	CASSFTGNTEAFF
TRBV20-1	NA	TRBJ2-7	CSARVVASGSLSSYEQYF
TRBV20-1	many	TRBJ2-7	CSAREGSGQYF
TRBV4-3	NA	TRBJ2-5	CASSQGPSRETQYF
TRBV4-3	few	TRBJ2-3	CASSQDWGDTQYF
TRBV20-1	NA	TRBJ2-5	CSARALGRDEETQYF
TRBV5-1	NA	TRBJ2-5	CASSLNEQGSSETQYF
TRBV7-6	few	TRBJ1-1	CASSRQGDTEAFF
TRBV29-1	many	TRBJ2-2	CSVGASYFAGELFF
TRBV27	many	TRBJ2-5	CASSTWTGGVAKQETQYF
TRBV11-1	few	TRBJ1-1	CASSLAVLTGTENTEAFF
TRBV29-1	NA	TRBJ2-1	CSGGTSGRYPYNEQFF
TRBV3-1	many	TRBJ2-1	CASSQDSGGRGNNEQFF
TRBV5-1	few	TRBJ1-2	CASSLAPGRNYGYTF
TRBV28	many	TRBJ2-3	CASSFPSGPDTQYF
TRBV15	many	TRBJ2-3	CATSSTDTQYF
TRBV20-1	many	TRBJ2-3	CSASARDTQYF
TRBV20-1	many	TRBJ2-1	CSASSGAYNEQFF
TRBV28	few	TRBJ2-3	CATSQGSTDTQYF
TRBV20-1	NA	TRBJ2-1	CSARRHGGTNEQFF
TRBV20-1	NA	TRBJ2-3	CSASRNTDTQYF
TRBV5-6	many	TRBJ1-6	CASSLTKGRSSFSNSPLHF
TRBV28	many	TRBJ2-1	CASSKLDYNEQFF
TRBV6-2/TRBV6-3	NA	TRBJ2-7	CASSYARGYEQYF
TRBV11-2	NA	TRBJ2-7	CASSPRTTTYEQYF
TRBV5-1	many	TRBJ2-1	CASRLSPEFEQFF
TRBV7-9	many	TRBJ2-2	CASTRTSGTVNTGELFF
TRBV6-1	NA	TRBJ2-5	CAIRTSGSQETQYF
TRBV11-2	NA	TRBJ2-3	CASSLEDGSTDTQYF
TRBV9	NA	TRBJ2-3	CASSGLTSGRDADTQYF
TRBV5-1	NA	TRBJ2-7	CASSLQTGSYEQYF
TRBV7-2	many	TRBJ2-7	CASSLEQGSYEQYF
TRBV24-1	NA	TRBJ2-1	CATKGRDNEQFF
TRBV20-1	NA	TRBJ2-1	CSASPIRLAELNEQIF
TRBV29-1	many	TRBJ2-1	CSVVAGGREFF
TRBV20-1	few	TRBJ2-7	CSATGTSGRYEQYF
TRBV11-1	NA	TRBJ2-3	CASSLARSHPLTDTQYF
TRBV9	many	TRBJ2-5	CASSPSPGSGETQYF
TRBV29-1	NA	TRBJ2-7	CSVGGQGARYEQYF
TRBV12-3/TRBV12-4	NA	TRBJ2-3	CASSPRVLQGPWNSQYF
TRBV19	few	TRBJ1-5	CASSIGGLGNQPQHF
TRBV20-1	many	TRBJ2-7	CSASGPGQPYYEQYF
TRBV5-6	many	TRBJ2-2	CASNQGTGELFF
TRBV24-1	many	TRBJ1-4	CATSDSSGTSEKLFF
TRBV5-1	few	TRBJ2-7	CASSTTQRSYEQYF
TRBV20-1	many	TRBJ1-2	CSARDPPGGGYTF
TRBV5-1	many	TRBJ2-2	CASLLQGGTGELFF
TRBV19	few	TRBJ1-1	CASSIRKENTEAFF
TRBV12-3/TRBV12-4	many	TRBJ2-1	CASSPSGRAYNEQFF